The 5 T cell receptor beta chains given below trace back to one sample, sequenced in a study of blood T cell repertoires in COVID-19. Clones were sequenced by immunoSEQ multiplex PCR, and TCRdb holds only the in-frame ones, with some missing. The sample comprises 150,000 to 200,000 clones, 80% to 90% of which are singletons, and approximately 11% rests with the top ten. Sequenced sample: peripheral blood. The receptors stem from a human donor with active or convalescent COVID-19. The donor label of this sample is uncertain.

This rearrangement joins TRBV10-3 to TRBJ2-1; D is ambiguous. The ends were cut back, 10 bases at V and 3 bases at J, with 10 bases in the middle. CDR1 and CDR2 (germline): ENHRY, SYGVKD. The CDR3 spans 12 residues. In nucleotides, the CDR3 is TGTGCCACAGAGGCTGACTACAATGAGCAGTTCTTC. It translates to CATEADYNEQFF.

This clone came up a few times. The chain employs TRBV5-1 and TRBJ1-1, with 9 positions matching TRBD1. The CDR3 extends over 16 amino acids. Trimming cost V 4 bases and J 1 base; bases outside gene matches: 8. Germline lookup yields CDR1 SGHRS and CDR2 YFSETQ. CDR3 region: CASSPGQGTRNTEAFF. CDR3 coding DNA: TGCGCCAGCAGCCCCGGACAGGGGACGAGGAACACTGAAGCTTTCTTT.

The V and J genes are TRBV5-4 and TRBJ2-3; 11 bases are a match to TRBD1. The germline V gene encodes CDR1 SGHNT and CDR2 YYREEE (reference sequence). The CDR3 extends over 16 amino acids. With V trimmed by 2 bases and J by 4 bases, 6 bases remained unmatched. This CDR3 is CASSLRDRGSADTQYF. CDR3 sequence (DNA): TGTGCCAGCAGCTTAAGGGACAGGGGGTCGGCAGATACGCAGTATTTT.

The chain recombines TRBV7-9 with TRBJ1-1; the D gene is possibly TRBD1 (5 bases). V gave up 3 bases and J gave up 0 bases, with 14 bases separating them. The germline gives CDR1 SEHNR, CDR2 FQNEAQ (reference sequence). The CDR3 consists of 16 residues. The CDR3 here is CASSLYPDKLNTEAFF. CDR3 DNA: TGTGCCAGCAGCTTGTATCCGGACAAACTGAACACTGAAGCTTTCTTT.

This sequence joins TRBV2 and TRBJ2-1; tentative D call: TRBD2 (6 bases). V lost 8 bases and J lost 6, with 20 bases in between. The CDR3 sequence is 15 residues long. The germline CDR1 and CDR2 sequences are SNHLY and FYNNEI. The CDR3 DNA reads as TGTGCCAGCGGAGGTGAGCCCGGGACTGTCAATGAGCAGTTCTTC. Protein: CASGGEPGTVNEQFF.